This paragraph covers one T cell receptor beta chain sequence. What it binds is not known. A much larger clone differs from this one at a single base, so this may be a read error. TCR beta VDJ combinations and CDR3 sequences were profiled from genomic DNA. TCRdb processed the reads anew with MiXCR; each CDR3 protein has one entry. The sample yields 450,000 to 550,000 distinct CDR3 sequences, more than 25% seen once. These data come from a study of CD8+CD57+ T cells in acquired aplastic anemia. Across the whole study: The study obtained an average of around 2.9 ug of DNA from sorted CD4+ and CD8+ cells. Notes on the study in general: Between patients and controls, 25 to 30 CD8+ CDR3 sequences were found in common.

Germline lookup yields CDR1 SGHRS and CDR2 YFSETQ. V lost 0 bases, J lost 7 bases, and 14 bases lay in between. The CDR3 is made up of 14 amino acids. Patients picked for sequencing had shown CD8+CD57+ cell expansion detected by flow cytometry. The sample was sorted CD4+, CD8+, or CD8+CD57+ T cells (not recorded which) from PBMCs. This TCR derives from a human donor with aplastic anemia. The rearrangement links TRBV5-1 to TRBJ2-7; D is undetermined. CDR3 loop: CASSLESSYNEQYF. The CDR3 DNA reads TGCGCCAGCAGCTTGGAGAGCTCCTACAATGAGCAGTACTTC.